These 5 T cell receptor beta chains were all obtained from the same sample, sequenced in a study of blood T cell repertoires in COVID-19. Sequencing was performed with immunoSEQ multiplex PCR; in TCRdb, only in-frame clones are kept and a portion is missing. Counted here are 300,000 to 450,000 clones, around 87% occurring once; the ten biggest clones make up less than 2.5%. The source material was PBMCs or T cells enriched from blood (not recorded which). The receptor source for this set is a man aged 40-49 years in a cohort exposed to, infected with or recovered from COVID-19 (not recorded which).

The V gene is TRBV6-1, the J gene TRBJ1-2, with D maybe TRBD1 (5 bases). This CDR3 comprises 15 residues. CDR1 is MNHNS, CDR2 SASEGT, per germline. Trimming pared 3 bases from V and 1 base from J, leaving 12 bases between. The CDR3 nucleotides are TGTGCCAGCAGTGACCTACGGGGGATTAACTATGGCTACACCTTC. Protein product: CASSDLRGINYGYTF.

V usage is TRBV6-5 and J usage is TRBJ2-7, with D perhaps TRBD1 (5 bases). CDR1 and CDR2 (germline): MNHEY, SVGAGI. The CDR3 has 13 residues. Trimming removed 8 bases at V and 4 bases at J, with 15 bases between. The CDR3 coding sequence is TGTGCCAGCCGCTTGGACACGTATTACGAGCAGTACTTC. Translated: CASRLDTYYEQYF.

This sequence joins TRBV10-3 and TRBJ2-7; 14 bases line up with TRBD2. V shed 4 bases, J shed 0 bases, and the junction held 11 bases outside the gene matches. The length of the CDR3 is 19 residues. Per the germline V gene, CDR1 is ENHRY and CDR2 is SYGVKD. CDR3 in DNA: TGTGCCATCAGTGCCCTGGGAGGGACTAGCGGGAGACACTCCTACGAGCAGTACTTC. The encoded protein is CAISALGGTSGRHSYEQYF.

The gene calls are TRBV7-2 and TRBJ2-7, with D possibly matching TRBD2 (5 bases). Germline-derived CDR1 and CDR2 are SGHTA and FQGNSA. The CDR3 extends over 13 amino acids. With 0 bases removed from V and 2 bases from J, the gap between germline ends came to 5 bases. CDR3 nucleotide sequence: TGTGCCAGCAGCTTAGCCGGGACCTACGAGCAGTACTTC. It is translated as CASSLAGTYEQYF.

The rearrangement uses TRBV19 and TRBJ2-4; D gene unclear. The CDR3 has 15 amino acids. Trimming stripped 4 bases from V and 0 bases from J, with 10 bases between. CDR1 LNHDA and CDR2 SQIVND come from the germline V gene (reference sequence). The CDR3 loop reads CASSTQELAKNIQYF. Written as DNA, the CDR3 is TGTGCCAGTAGTACCCAGGAACTAGCCAAAAACATTCAGTACTTC. The variable domain in full, with the rest retrieved from reference TRBV19 and TRBJ2-4, is DGGITQSPKYLFRKEGQNVTLSCEQNLNHDAMYWYRQDPGQGLRLIYYSQIVNDFQKGDIAEGYSVSREKKESFPLTVTSAQKNPTAFYLCASSTQELAKNIQYFGAGTRLSVL.